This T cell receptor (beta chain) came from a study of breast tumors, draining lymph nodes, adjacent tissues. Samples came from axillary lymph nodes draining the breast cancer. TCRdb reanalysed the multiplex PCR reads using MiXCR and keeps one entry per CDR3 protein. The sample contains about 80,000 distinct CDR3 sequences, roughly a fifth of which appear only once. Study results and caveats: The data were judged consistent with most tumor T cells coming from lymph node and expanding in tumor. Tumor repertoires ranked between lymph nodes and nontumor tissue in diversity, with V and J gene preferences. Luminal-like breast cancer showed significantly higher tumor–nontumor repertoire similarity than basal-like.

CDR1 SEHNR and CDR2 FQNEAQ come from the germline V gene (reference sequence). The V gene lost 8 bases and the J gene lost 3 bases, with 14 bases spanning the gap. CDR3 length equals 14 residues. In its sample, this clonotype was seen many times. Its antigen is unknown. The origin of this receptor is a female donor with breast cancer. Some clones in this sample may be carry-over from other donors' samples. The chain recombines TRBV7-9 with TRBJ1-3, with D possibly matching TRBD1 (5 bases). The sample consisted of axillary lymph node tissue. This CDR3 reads CASGGTAGGNTIYF. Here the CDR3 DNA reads TGTGCCAGCGGTGGGACTGCGGGTGGAAACACCATATATTTT.